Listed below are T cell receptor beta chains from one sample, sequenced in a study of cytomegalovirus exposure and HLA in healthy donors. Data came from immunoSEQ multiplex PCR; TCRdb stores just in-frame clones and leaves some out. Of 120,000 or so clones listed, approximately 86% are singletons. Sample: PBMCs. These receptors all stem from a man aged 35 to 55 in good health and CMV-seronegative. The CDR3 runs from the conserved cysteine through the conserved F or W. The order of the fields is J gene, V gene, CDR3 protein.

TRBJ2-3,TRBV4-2,CASSQEADTQYF
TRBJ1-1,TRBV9,CASSVRGFDTEAFF
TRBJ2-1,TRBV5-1,CASSGIDRGGVNEQFF
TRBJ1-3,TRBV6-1,CASATTISGNTIYF
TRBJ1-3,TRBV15,CATSRDPTGSGNTIYF
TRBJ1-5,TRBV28,CASSERGPNQPQHF
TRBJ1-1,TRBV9,CASSVLRQGNTEAFF
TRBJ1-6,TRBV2,CASSPGDNSPLHF
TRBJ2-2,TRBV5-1,CASSSNRANTGELFF
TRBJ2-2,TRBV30,CAWTSGGAATGELFF
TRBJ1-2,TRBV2,CASSSTGFYGYTF
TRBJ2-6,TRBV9,CASSVQGSGANVLTF
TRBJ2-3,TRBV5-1,CASSPGQGRGDTQYF
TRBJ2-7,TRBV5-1,CASRYNSGGHYEQYF
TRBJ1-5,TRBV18,CASSPARLRNQPQHF
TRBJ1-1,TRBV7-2,CASSLMRLLNTEAFF
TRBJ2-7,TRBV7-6,CASSRTSTYEQYF
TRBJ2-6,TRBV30,CAHRQGLVANVLTF
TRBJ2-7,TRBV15,CATSLRQTSSYEQYF
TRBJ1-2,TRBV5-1,CASSLGAGGEAAF
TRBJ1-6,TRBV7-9,CASSEALNSPLHF
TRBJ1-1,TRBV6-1,CASGAYTEAFF
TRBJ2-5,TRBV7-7,CASSFGDLETQYF
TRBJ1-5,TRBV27,CASSLSGRDQPQHF
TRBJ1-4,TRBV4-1,CASSQSGATNEKLFF
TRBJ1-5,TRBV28,CCSEGNDQPQHF
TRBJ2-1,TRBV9,CASSVRGLGYNEQFF
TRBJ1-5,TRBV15,CATSREQGQNQPQHF
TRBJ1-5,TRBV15,CATSRDRQGSQPQHF
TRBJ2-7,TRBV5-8,CASSRRQTTYEQYF
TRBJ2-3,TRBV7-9,CASSLGRAGELWGADTQYF
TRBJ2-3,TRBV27,CASSPVRGRTDTQYF
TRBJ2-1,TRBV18,CASSSPGTGVNEQFF
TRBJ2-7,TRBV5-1,CASSPPLDSYEQYF
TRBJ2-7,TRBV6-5,CAAGLIYEQYF
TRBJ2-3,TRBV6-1,CASSEGQGNTQYF
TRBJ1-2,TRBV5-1,CASSLQEGASGGYTF
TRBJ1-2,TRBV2,CASSDRCF
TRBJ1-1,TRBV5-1,CASSLYVNTEAFF
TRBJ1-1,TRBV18,CASSQDRMNTEAFF
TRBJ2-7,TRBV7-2,CASSFDGTYEQYF
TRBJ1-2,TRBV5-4,CASSLGGTGNSGYGYTF
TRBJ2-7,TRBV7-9,CASSLDPGRDTYEQYF
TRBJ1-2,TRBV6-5,CASSYGTGRDYGYTF
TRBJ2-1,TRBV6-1,CAVSRLAKTYNEQFF
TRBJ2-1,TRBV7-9,CASSPMGRGSYNEQFF
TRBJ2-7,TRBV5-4,CASSSGQIYEQYF
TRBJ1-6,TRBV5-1,CASSPRGGQGNSPLHF
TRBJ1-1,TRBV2,CASGKDRAGTEAFF
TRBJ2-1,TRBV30,CAWSILAGGLPAGNEQFF
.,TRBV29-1,CSVEGRGADEQYF